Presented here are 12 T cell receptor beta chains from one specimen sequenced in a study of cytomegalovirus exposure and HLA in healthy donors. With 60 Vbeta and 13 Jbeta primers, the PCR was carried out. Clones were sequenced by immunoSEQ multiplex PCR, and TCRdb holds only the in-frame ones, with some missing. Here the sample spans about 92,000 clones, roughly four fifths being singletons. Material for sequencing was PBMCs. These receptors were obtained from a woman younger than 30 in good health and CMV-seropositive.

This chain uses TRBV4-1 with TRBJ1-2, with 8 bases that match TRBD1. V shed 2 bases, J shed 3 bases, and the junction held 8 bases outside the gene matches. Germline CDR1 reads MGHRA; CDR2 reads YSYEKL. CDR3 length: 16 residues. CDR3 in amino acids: CASSQKLRGPDYGYTF. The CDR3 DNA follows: TGCGCCAGCAGCCAAAAACTCAGGGGGCCGGACTATGGCTACACCTTC.

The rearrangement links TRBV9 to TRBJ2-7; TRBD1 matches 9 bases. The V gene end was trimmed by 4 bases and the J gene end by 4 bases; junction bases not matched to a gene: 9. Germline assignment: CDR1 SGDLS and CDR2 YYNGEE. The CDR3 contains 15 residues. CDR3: CASSNSPTGGYEQYF. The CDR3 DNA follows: TGTGCCAGCAGCAACTCCCCGACAGGGGGTTACGAGCAGTACTTC.

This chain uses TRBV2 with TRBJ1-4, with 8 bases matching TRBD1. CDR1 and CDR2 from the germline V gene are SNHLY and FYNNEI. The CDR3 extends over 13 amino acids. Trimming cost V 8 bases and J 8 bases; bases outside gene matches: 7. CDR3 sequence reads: CASRTGFEEKLFF. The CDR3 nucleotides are TGTGCCAGCCGGACAGGGTTCGAAGAAAAACTGTTTTTT.

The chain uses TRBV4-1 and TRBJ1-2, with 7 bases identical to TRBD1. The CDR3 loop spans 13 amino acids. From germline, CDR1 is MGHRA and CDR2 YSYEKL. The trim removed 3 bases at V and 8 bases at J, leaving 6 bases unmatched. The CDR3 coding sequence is TGCGCCAGCAGCCAGCCTTCAGGGGGGGGCTACACCTTC. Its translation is CASSQPSGGGYTF.

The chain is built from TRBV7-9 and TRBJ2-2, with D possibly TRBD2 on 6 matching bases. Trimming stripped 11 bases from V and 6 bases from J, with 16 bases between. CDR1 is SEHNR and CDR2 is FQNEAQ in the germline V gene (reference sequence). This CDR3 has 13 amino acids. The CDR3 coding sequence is TGTGCCGGGGCGGGATTACCGGCCGGGGAGCTGTTTTTT. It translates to CAGAGLPAGELFF.

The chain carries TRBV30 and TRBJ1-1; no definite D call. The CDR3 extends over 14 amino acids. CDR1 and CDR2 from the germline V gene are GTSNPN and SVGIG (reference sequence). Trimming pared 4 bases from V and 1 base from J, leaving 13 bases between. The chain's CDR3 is CAWNGLHRNTEAFF. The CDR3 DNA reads TGTGCCTGGAACGGCCTACACAGGAACACTGAAGCTTTCTTT.

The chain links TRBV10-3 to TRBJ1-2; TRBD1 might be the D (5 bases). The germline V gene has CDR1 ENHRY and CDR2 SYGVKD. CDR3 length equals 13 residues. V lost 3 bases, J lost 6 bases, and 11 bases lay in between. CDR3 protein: CAISERQGDGYTF. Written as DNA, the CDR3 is TGTGCCATCAGTGAAAGGCAGGGTGATGGCTACACCTTC.

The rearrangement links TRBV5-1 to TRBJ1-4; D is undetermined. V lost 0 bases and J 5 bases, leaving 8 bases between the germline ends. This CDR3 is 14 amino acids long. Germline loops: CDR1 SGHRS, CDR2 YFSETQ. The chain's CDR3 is CASSLDSSNEKLFF. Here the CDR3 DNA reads TGCGCCAGCAGCTTGGACAGCTCAAATGAAAAACTGTTTTTT.

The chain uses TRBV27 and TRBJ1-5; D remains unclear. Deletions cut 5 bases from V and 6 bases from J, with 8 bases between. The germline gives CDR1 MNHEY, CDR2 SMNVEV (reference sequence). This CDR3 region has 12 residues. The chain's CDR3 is CASSRVGQPQHF. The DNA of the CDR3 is TGTGCCAGCAGTCGAGTTGGTCAGCCCCAGCATTTT.

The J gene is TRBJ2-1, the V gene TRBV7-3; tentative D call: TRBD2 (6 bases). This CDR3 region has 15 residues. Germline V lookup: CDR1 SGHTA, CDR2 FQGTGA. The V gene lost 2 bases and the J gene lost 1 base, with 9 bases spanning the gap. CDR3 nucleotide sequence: TGTGCCAGCAGCTTAGGGGACTCTTCCTACAATGAGCAGTTCTTC. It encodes CASSLGDSSYNEQFF.

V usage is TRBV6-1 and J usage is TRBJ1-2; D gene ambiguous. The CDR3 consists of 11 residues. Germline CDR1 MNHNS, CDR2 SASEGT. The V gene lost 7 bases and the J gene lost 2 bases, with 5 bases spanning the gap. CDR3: CASTTNYGYTF. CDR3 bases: TGTGCCAGCACCACAAACTATGGCTACACCTTC.

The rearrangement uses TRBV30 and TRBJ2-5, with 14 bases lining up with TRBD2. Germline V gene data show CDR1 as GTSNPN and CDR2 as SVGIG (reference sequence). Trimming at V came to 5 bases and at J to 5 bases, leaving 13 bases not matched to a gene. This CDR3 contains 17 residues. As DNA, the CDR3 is TGTGCCTGGGGAAAAGGACTAGCGGGAGGAGGAGGGGAGACCCAGTACTTC. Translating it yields CAWGKGLAGGGGETQYF.